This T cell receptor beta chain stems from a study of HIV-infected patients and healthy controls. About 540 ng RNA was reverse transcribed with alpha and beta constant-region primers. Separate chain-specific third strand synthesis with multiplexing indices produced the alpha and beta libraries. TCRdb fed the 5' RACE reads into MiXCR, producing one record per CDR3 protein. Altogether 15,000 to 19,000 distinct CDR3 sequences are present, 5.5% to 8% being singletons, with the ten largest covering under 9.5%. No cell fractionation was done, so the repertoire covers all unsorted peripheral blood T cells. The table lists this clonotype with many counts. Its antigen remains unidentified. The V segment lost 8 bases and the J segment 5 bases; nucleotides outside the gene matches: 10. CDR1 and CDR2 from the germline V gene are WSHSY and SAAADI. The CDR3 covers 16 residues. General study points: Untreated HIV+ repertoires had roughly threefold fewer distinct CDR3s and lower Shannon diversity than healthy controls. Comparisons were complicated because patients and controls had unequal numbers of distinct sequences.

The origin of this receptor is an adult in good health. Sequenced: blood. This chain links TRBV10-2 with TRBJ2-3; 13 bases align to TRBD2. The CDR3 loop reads CASHPGGLAGVDTQYF. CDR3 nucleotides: TGCGCCAGCCACCCCGGAGGACTAGCGGGAGTAGATACGCAGTATTTT.